What follows are 28 T cell receptor beta chains derived from one specimen sequenced in a study of T cells in pancreatic ductal adenocarcinoma. Surgery without prior neoadjuvant therapy was the treatment of the selected pancreatic ductal adenocarcinoma patients. The method was immunoSEQ multiplex PCR; TCRdb's version includes in-frame clones alone and lacks a portion of them. The data hold about 97,000 clones, with about 95% observed a single time. The sample taken for sequencing was PBMCs. Receptors originate from a human donor with pancreatic ductal adenocarcinoma.

The genes are TRBV2 and TRBJ2-7, with D possibly matching TRBD1 (5 bases). The germline V and J ends were trimmed by 6 bases and 7 bases, with 13 bases remaining between them. The germline V gene encodes CDR1 SNHLY and CDR2 FYNNEI. CDR3 length: 12 amino acids. CDR3 in amino acids: CASRGLIYEQYF. CDR3 sequence (DNA): TGTGCCAGCAGGGGGCTGATTTATGAGCAGTACTTC. The entire variable domain, with the rest obtained from reference TRBV2 and TRBJ2-7, is as follows: EPEVTQTPSHQVTQMGQEVILRCVPISNHLYFYWYRQILGQKVEFLVSFYNNEISEKSEIFDDQFSVERPDGSNFTLKIRSTKLEDSAMYFCASRGLIYEQYFGPGTRLTVT.

The chain carries TRBV30 and TRBJ1-3, with unresolved D. CDR3 size: 14 residues. Germline assignment: CDR1 GTSNPN and CDR2 SVGIG (reference sequence). Trimming pared 3 bases from V and 2 bases from J, leaving 11 bases between. The CDR3 loop is CAWSPGKAGNTIYF. The CDR3 nucleotides are TGTGCCTGGAGCCCGGGAAAAGCTGGAAACACCATATATTTT. Looking up the rest from reference TRBV30 and TRBJ1-3 gives the full variable domain: SQTIHQWPATLVQPVGSPLSLECTVEGTSNPNLYWYRQAAGRGLQLLFYSVGIGQISSEVPQNLSASRPQDRQFILSSKKLLLSDSGFYLCAWSPGKAGNTIYFGEGSWLTVV.

The chain couples TRBV25-1 to TRBJ2-1; 9 nucleotides align to TRBD2. V shed 3 bases and J 1 base; nucleotides not matched to a gene: 4. CDR3 length equals 16 residues. Germline-derived CDR1 and CDR2 are MGHDK and SYGVNS. The CDR3 region has the DNA TGTGCCAGCAGTGATCCTAGCGGGAAGTCCTACAATGAGCAGTTCTTC. Residues: CASSDPSGKSYNEQFF.

The rearrangement joins TRBV7-8 to TRBJ2-5; 8 bases are a match to TRBD2. The CDR3 length is 14 residues. Germline assignment: CDR1 SGHVS and CDR2 FQNEAQ. With V trimmed by 2 bases and J by 4 bases, 3 bases remained unmatched. The CDR3 spells CASSLPSGRETQYF. The CDR3 coding sequence is TGTGCCAGCAGCTTACCGAGCGGGAGAGAGACCCAGTACTTC.

The V call is TRBV28, the J call TRBJ2-7; no clear D gene. Germline values: CDR1 MDHEN, CDR2 SYDVKM. The CDR3 length is 15 residues. V lost 7 bases to trimming and J lost 0 bases, with 16 bases between them. CDR3 protein: CASTPAKKSSYEQYF. The CDR3 DNA is TGTGCCAGCACTCCTGCGAAGAAAAGCTCCTACGAGCAGTACTTC.

The chain carries TRBV5-1 and TRBJ2-7; the D gene is possibly TRBD2 (6 bases). Trimming shortened V by 1 base and J by 4 bases, and 15 bases separated the two germline ends. The CDR3 covers 15 residues. Per germline, CDR1 SGHRS and CDR2 YFSETQ. The CDR3 loop is CASSLFPEEGYEQYF. In DNA, the CDR3 is TGCGCCAGCAGCTTGTTCCCGGAGGAGGGTTACGAGCAGTACTTC.

The chain carries TRBV4-2 and TRBJ1-2; 7 bases are a match to TRBD1. The CDR3 length is 17 residues. The V gene end was trimmed by 1 base and the J gene end by 4 bases; junction bases not matched to a gene: 12. CDR1 and CDR2 from the germline V gene are LGHNA and YNFKEQ. The CDR3: CASSQGTTGAVGYGYTF. The CDR3 nucleotides read TGTGCCAGCAGCCAAGGGACAACAGGGGCCGTGGGCTATGGCTACACCTTC.

The chain employs TRBV30 and TRBJ1-5, with unresolved D. The CDR3 runs to 14 residues. The germline gives CDR1 GTSNPN, CDR2 SVGIG (reference sequence). Trimming removed 0 bases at V and 4 bases at J, with 10 bases between. CDR3 region: CAWSVGGLNQPQHF. The CDR3 DNA is TGTGCCTGGAGTGTAGGAGGACTAAATCAGCCCCAGCATTTT.

This clone has just one count. The CDR3 region is CASLPGQGASGANVLTF. The CDR3, as DNA: TGCGCCAGCCTACCGGGACAGGGGGCATCTGGGGCCAACGTCCTGACTTTC. V usage is TRBV23-1 and J usage is TRBJ2-6; 12 bases agree with TRBD1. TRBV23-1 is treated as an ORF (open reading frame) with a function not yet certain. The CDR3 is 17 residues long. The V gene end was trimmed by 8 bases and the J gene end by 1 base; junction bases not matched to a gene: 6.

The chain combines TRBV11-2 with TRBJ2-3, with TRBD1 matching 7 bases. V was pared by 0 bases and J by 3 bases, with 3 bases of the junction left unmatched. The CDR3 contains 15 residues. The germline CDR1 and CDR2 sequences are SGHAT and FQNNGV. The CDR3 loop is CASSLDIQGTDTQYF. The CDR3 bases are TGTGCCAGCAGCTTAGATATACAGGGGACAGATACGCAGTATTTT.

The V and J genes are TRBV29-1 and TRBJ2-7; weak D call: TRBD2 (7 bases). This CDR3 spans 14 amino acids. Trimming shortened V by 7 bases and J by 4 bases, and 20 bases separated the two germline ends. The V gene's germline CDR1 is SQVTM and CDR2 ANQGSEA. The CDR3 nucleotides are TGCAGCGCAGGAGGGGGGGGGCTGACTTACGAGCAGTACTTC. Translating it yields CSAGGGGLTYEQYF.

The chain links TRBV6-1 to TRBJ1-2; no firm D call. The CDR3 is made up of 14 amino acids. Germline CDR1 is MNHNS and CDR2 is SASEGT. Between the trimmed V and J ends, which lost 3 bases and 4 bases, there was a span of 12 bases. CDR3 in amino acids: CASSEGQVAYGYTF. The CDR3 nucleotides read TGTGCCAGCAGTGAGGGCCAGGTCGCCTATGGCTACACCTTC.

The chain couples TRBV7-8 to TRBJ2-1; 7 bases are a match to TRBD2. Germline V CDR1 and CDR2: SGHVS, FQNEAQ. Trimming at V came to 5 bases and at J to 3 bases, leaving 4 bases not matched to a gene. The CDR3 sequence is 14 residues long. The CDR3, as DNA: TGTGCCAGCAGCAGCGGGACGCACTACAATGAGCAGTTCTTC. Translating it yields CASSSGTHYNEQFF.

V usage is TRBV5-5 and J usage is TRBJ2-2; the match to TRBD1 covers 8 bases. Germline CDR1 SGHKS, CDR2 YYEKEE (reference sequence). V gave up 3 bases and J gave up 1 base; unmatched junction bases: 5. The CDR3 length is 16 residues. In DNA, the CDR3 is TGTGCCAGCAGCTCTCAGGGGGCTTTGAACACCGGGGAGCTGTTTTTT. Translated: CASSSQGALNTGELFF.

The V gene is TRBV4-2, the J gene TRBJ2-7; TRBD1 matches 8 bases. Germline loops: CDR1 LGHNA, CDR2 YNFKEQ. The CDR3 covers 16 residues. The V gene end was trimmed by 6 bases and the J gene end by 3 bases; junction bases not matched to a gene: 13. The CDR3: CASRGQGTEDDYEQYF. The CDR3 bases are TGTGCCAGCAGAGGACAGGGCACCGAGGATGACTACGAGCAGTACTTC.

This chain uses TRBV7-9 with TRBJ2-7, with 9 bases matching TRBD2. With V trimmed by 5 bases and J by 2 bases, 7 bases remained unmatched. The length of the CDR3 is 15 residues. Germline-derived CDR1 and CDR2 are SEHNR and FQNEAQ (reference sequence). In DNA, the CDR3 is TGTGCCAGCAGCACGCCGGGACTAGCTACCTACGAGCAGTACTTC. Its protein product is CASSTPGLATYEQYF.

This sequence joins TRBV6-4 and TRBJ2-3; D remains unclear. This CDR3 has 13 residues. The V and J ends lost 2 bases and 8 bases respectively, with 11 bases between them. The germline gives CDR1 MRHNA, CDR2 SNTAGT. Written as DNA, the CDR3 is TGTGCCAGCAGTGACGGCCTGAGAGGTACGCAGTATTTT. Translating it yields CASSDGLRGTQYF.

The rearrangement uses TRBV28 and TRBJ2-7; 12 bases match TRBD2. After removal of 3 bases from V and 1 base from J, the junction contained 4 bases not matched to a gene. The CDR3 length is 16 residues. Germline V gives CDR1 MDHEN, CDR2 SYDVKM. The CDR3 protein is CASSFLTSGSSYEQYF. The CDR3 DNA reads as TGTGCCAGCAGTTTTCTGACTAGCGGGAGTTCCTACGAGCAGTACTTC.

The chain has TRBV28 and TRBJ2-1, with 9 nucleotides matching TRBD1. This CDR3 has 14 residues. The germline gives CDR1 MDHEN, CDR2 SYDVKM. With 5 bases clipped from V and 8 bases from J, the junction kept 7 bases outside the gene matches. The DNA for the CDR3 is TGTGCCAGCAGTCGACAGGGGGTGTCCGATGAGCAGTTCTTC. It yields the protein CASSRQGVSDEQFF.

V gene TRBV9 combines with J gene TRBJ1-4; D ambiguous. Per germline, CDR1 SGDLS and CDR2 YYNGEE. The CDR3 totals 16 residues. Trimming shortened V by 4 bases and J by 8 bases, and 21 bases separated the two germline ends. CDR3 loop: CASSPGGTVLGEKLFF. DNA for the CDR3: TGTGCCAGCAGCCCAGGAGGTACGGTCCTGGGAGAAAAACTGTTTTTT.

This chain connects TRBV4-2 to TRBJ2-5; 8 bases are shared with TRBD2. The V segment lost 2 bases and the J segment 5 bases; nucleotides outside the gene matches: 4. CDR1 is LGHNA and CDR2 is YNFKEQ in the germline V gene. CDR3 size: 14 residues. The CDR3 region is CASSQREGLETQYF. The CDR3 DNA is TGTGCCAGCAGCCAACGGGAGGGTTTGGAGACCCAGTACTTC.

The chain recombines TRBV21-1 with TRBJ2-5; the D segment call TRBD2 is taken from the table without a DNA check. TRBV21-1 is tagged as a pseudogene. The CDR3 is 20 amino acids. CDR3 loop: CASSRLAGGLGIELQETQYF. Written as DNA, the CDR3 is TGTGCCAGCAGCAGGCTAGCGGGAGGGCTAGGAATCGAGCTTCAAGAGACCCAGTACTTC.

The chain joins TRBV6-5 to TRBJ2-5; TRBD2 might be the D (5 bases). V lost 5 bases to trimming and J lost 5 bases, with 15 bases between them. CDR3 size: 14 residues. Germline CDR1 is MNHEY and CDR2 is SVGAGI. The CDR3 region is CASSPREGRETQYF. CDR3 coding DNA: TGTGCCAGCAGTCCCAGAGAGGGTAGGGAGACCCAGTACTTC.

The J gene is TRBJ2-3, the V gene TRBV7-2; 8 bases match TRBD1. Trimming cost V 4 bases and J 5 bases; bases outside gene matches: 8. Germline CDR1 and CDR2: SGHTA and FQGNSA. This CDR3 contains 15 residues. Here the CDR3 DNA reads TGTGCCAGCAGCTACGGACAGGGAGGTGGAGATACGCAGTATTTT. It encodes CASSYGQGGGDTQYF.

The V call is TRBV5-4, the J call TRBJ2-1; 10 bases align to TRBD2. The CDR3 extends over 16 amino acids. J lost 9 bases, V lost 4 bases, and 13 bases had no gene match. Germline CDR1 is SGHNT and CDR2 is YYREEE (reference sequence). As DNA, the CDR3 is TGTGCCAGCAGCCGTACTGGAGCGGGAGGGAGTGGTGAGCAGTTCTTC. It yields the protein CASSRTGAGGSGEQFF.

The chain is built from TRBV5-5 and TRBJ1-3; maybe TRBD1 (5 bases). CDR1 and CDR2 from the germline V gene are SGHKS and YYEKEE (reference sequence). Trimming stripped 1 base from V and 2 bases from J, with 10 bases between. The CDR3 is 15 amino acids. This chain's CDR3 is CASSLSDSTGNTIYF. The DNA for the CDR3 is TGTGCCAGCAGCTTGTCTGACAGCACTGGAAACACCATATATTTT. The full variable domain, in which reference TRBV5-5 and TRBJ1-3 provide the parts outside the CDR3, is DAGVTQSPTHLIKTRGQQVTLRCSPISGHKSVSWYQQVLGQGPQFIFQYYEKEERGRGNFPDRFSARQFPNYSSELNVNALLLGDSALYLCASSLSDSTGNTIYFGEGSWLTVV.

The rearrangement uses TRBV14 and TRBJ2-1; 9 bases are a match to TRBD2. Losses at the gene ends were 5 bases for V and 4 bases for J; bases not matched to a gene: 3. CDR1 is SGHDN and CDR2 is FVKESK in the germline V gene. The CDR3 consists of 14 residues. CDR3 sequence reads: CASSRLAAYNEQFF. In DNA, the CDR3 is TGTGCCAGCAGCAGACTAGCGGCTTACAATGAGCAGTTCTTC.

The chain has TRBV6-5 and TRBJ2-7, with D possibly being TRBD1 (5 bases). The CDR3 loop spans 14 amino acids. Germline V gene data show CDR1 as MNHEY and CDR2 as SVGAGI. The V end lost 6 bases, the J end lost 5 bases, and 17 bases lay between the germline ends. CDR3 sequence reads: CASRKYRTIHEQYF. In nucleotides, the CDR3 is TGTGCCAGCAGGAAATACCGGACAATACACGAGCAGTACTTC.